The rows below give T cell receptor beta chains drawn from one sample of a study of blood T cell repertoires in COVID-19. Data came from immunoSEQ multiplex PCR; TCRdb stores just in-frame clones and leaves some out. The table shows under 300,000 clones, with about 85% occurring only once. The sequencing sample was made of peripheral blood. These TCRs come from a man younger than 30 with active or convalescent COVID-19. The CDR3 runs from the conserved cysteine through the conserved F or W. D genes are given only for firm matches. Size values are once, few and many counts, or a class for expanded clones, and some rows have none.

clone_size: NA
v_call: TRBV7-8
d_call: TRBD1
j_call: TRBJ2-2
cdr3_nt: TGTGCCAGCAGCTTAGTCGCAATGCGGACAGGGGTTTTTGCCGGGGAGCTGTTTTTT
cdr3_aa: CASSLVAMRTGVFAGELFF

clone_size: NA
v_call: TRBV9
d_call: TRBD2
j_call: TRBJ2-3
cdr3_nt: TGTGCCAGCAGCAAACTACCTAGCGGGAGTGGCTCAGATACGCAGTATTTT
cdr3_aa: CASSKLPSGSGSDTQYF

clone_size: few
v_call: TRBV5-1
d_call: TRBD2
j_call: TRBJ2-1
cdr3_nt: TGCGCCACTACTAGCGGGAGCTTCAATGAGCAGTTCTTC
cdr3_aa: CATTSGSFNEQFF

clone_size: NA
v_call: TRBV7-9
d_call: TRBD1
j_call: TRBJ2-1
cdr3_nt: TGTGCCAGCCTTGAAGGACAGGGTATCGACAATGAGCAGTTCTTC
cdr3_aa: CASLEGQGIDNEQFF

clone_size: few
v_call: TRBV6-5
d_call: TRBD2
j_call: TRBJ2-2
cdr3_nt: TGTGCCAGTGAGCGGGGGAACACCGGGGAGCTGTTTTTT
cdr3_aa: CASERGNTGELFF

clone_size: NA
v_call: TRBV29-1
d_call: TRBD2
j_call: TRBJ2-2
cdr3_nt: TGCAGCGCCGGAACGGGACTAGCGGGAGAAACCGGGGAGCTGTTTTTT
cdr3_aa: CSAGTGLAGETGELFF

clone_size: NA
v_call: TRBV10-3
d_call: NA
j_call: TRBJ1-5
cdr3_nt: TGTGCCATCAGTGAAAATCAGGGTTCGTACCAGCCCCAGCATTTT
cdr3_aa: CAISENQGSYQPQHF

clone_size: NA
v_call: TRBV14
d_call: NA
j_call: TRBJ1-6
cdr3_nt: TGTGCCAGCACATTGACAGTAGGTTCACCCCTCCACTTT
cdr3_aa: CASTLTVGSPLHF

clone_size: NA
v_call: TRBV6-1
d_call: NA
j_call: TRBJ1-5
cdr3_nt: TGTGCCAGCAGTGAAGAAGGGGGACAAGTTCAGCCCCAGCATTTT
cdr3_aa: CASSEEGGQVQPQHF

clone_size: once
v_call: TRBV6-5
d_call: TRBD1
j_call: TRBJ2-1
cdr3_nt: TGTGCCAGCAGACCCATTGGGACAGGGTTAGGTGAGCAGTTCTTC
cdr3_aa: CASRPIGTGLGEQFF

clone_size: NA
v_call: TRBV5-4
d_call: TRBD1
j_call: TRBJ1-2
cdr3_nt: TGTGCCAGCAGCCGCAGGACAGGTATTAAAGATGGCTACACCTTC
cdr3_aa: CASSRRTGIKDGYTF

clone_size: few
v_call: TRBV7-3
d_call: NA
j_call: TRBJ2-2
cdr3_nt: TGTGCCAGCAGTCTCTCCGGGGGCGGGGGCCCCGGGGAGCTGTTTTTT
cdr3_aa: CASSLSGGGGPGELFF

clone_size: NA
v_call: TRBV27
d_call: TRBD2
j_call: TRBJ2-5
cdr3_nt: TGTGCCAGCAGCTCGTCTATGGCTAGCGGGATATCCCAGTACTTC
cdr3_aa: CASSSSMASGISQYF

clone_size: NA
v_call: TRBV19
d_call: TRBD1
j_call: TRBJ2-7
cdr3_nt: TGTGCCAGTAGTATAGCTTCCAGGGGGCTTTACGAGCAGTACTTC
cdr3_aa: CASSIASRGLYEQYF

clone_size: NA
v_call: TRBV6-5
d_call: TRBD1
j_call: TRBJ1-2
cdr3_nt: TGTGCCAGCAAAACAGGGGGCGGGTATGGCTACACCTTC
cdr3_aa: CASKTGGGYGYTF

clone_size: once
v_call: TRBV30
d_call: NA
j_call: TRBJ2-7
cdr3_nt: TGTGCCTGGAGGGAGAACGGTTACTACGAGCAGTACTTC
cdr3_aa: CAWRENGYYEQYF

clone_size: NA
v_call: TRBV30
d_call: TRBD1
j_call: TRBJ2-5
cdr3_nt: TGTGCCTCGGACAGGGGCTTCCAAGAGACCCAGTACTTC
cdr3_aa: CASDRGFQETQYF

clone_size: NA
v_call: TRBV7-8
d_call: NA
j_call: TRBJ2-6
cdr3_nt: TGTGCCAGCAGGATAGGGACACACACCAACGTCCTGACTTTC
cdr3_aa: CASRIGTHTNVLTF

clone_size: NA
v_call: TRBV19
d_call: NA
j_call: TRBJ1-1
cdr3_nt: TGTGCCAGTACCCACAGGGTCTCGTATGAAGCTTTCTTT
cdr3_aa: CASTHRVSYEAFF

clone_size: NA
v_call: TRBV6-4
d_call: NA
j_call: TRBJ1-2
cdr3_nt: TGTGCCAGTTCTCCGGGGAGTAGCTATGGCTACACCTTC
cdr3_aa: CASSPGSSYGYTF

clone_size: NA
v_call: TRBV21-1
d_call: NA
j_call: TRBJ1-5
cdr3_nt: TGTGCCAGCAGCACCGGACAGGGAGTTCAGCCCCAGCATTTT
cdr3_aa: CASSTGQGVQPQHF

clone_size: NA
v_call: TRBV27
d_call: NA
j_call: TRBJ1-5
cdr3_nt: TGTGCCAGCATCCACAGGGATGACAATCAGCCCCAGCATTTT
cdr3_aa: CASIHRDDNQPQHF

clone_size: NA
v_call: TRBV3-1/TRBV3-2
d_call: TRBD1
j_call: TRBJ1-4
cdr3_nt: TGTGCCAGCAGCCAAGGACAGGGAAAACTGTTTTTT
cdr3_aa: CASSQGQGKLFF

clone_size: NA
v_call: TRBV5-4
d_call: TRBD1
j_call: TRBJ1-1
cdr3_nt: TGTGCCAGCAGCATAGACAGGGGCGAAGCTTTCTTT
cdr3_aa: CASSIDRGEAFF

clone_size: many
v_call: TRBV6-1
d_call: NA
j_call: TRBJ2-7
cdr3_nt: TGTGCCAGCAGTGAAGGCCCGACAAACTCCTACGAGCAGTACTTC
cdr3_aa: CASSEGPTNSYEQYF

clone_size: NA
v_call: TRBV9
d_call: NA
j_call: TRBJ2-5
cdr3_nt: TGTGCCAGCAGCACGACTAGTGGTAGCCAGTACTTC
cdr3_aa: CASSTTSGSQYF

clone_size: few
v_call: TRBV27
d_call: NA
j_call: TRBJ2-7
cdr3_nt: TGTGCCAGCAGTCCCCAACTCGGCTCCTACGAGCAGTACTTC
cdr3_aa: CASSPQLGSYEQYF

clone_size: NA
v_call: TRBV5-1
d_call: NA
j_call: TRBJ2-7
cdr3_nt: TGCGCCAGCAGGGACACATCCTACGAGCAGTACTTC
cdr3_aa: CASRDTSYEQYF

clone_size: NA
v_call: TRBV29-1
d_call: TRBD2
j_call: TRBJ2-7
cdr3_nt: TGCAGCGTTGTAGGTCTAGCGGGAGGCGGATACGAGCAGTACTTC
cdr3_aa: CSVVGLAGGGYEQYF

clone_size: NA
v_call: TRBV2
d_call: TRBD1
j_call: TRBJ1-4
cdr3_nt: TGTGCCAGCAGTGAGTCACAGGGGGGACTCGGTGAAAAACTGTTTTTT
cdr3_aa: CASSESQGGLGEKLFF

clone_size: NA
v_call: TRBV30
d_call: NA
j_call: TRBJ1-6
cdr3_nt: TGTGCCTGGAGTAAGAAGAGCTCCTATAATTCACCCCTCCACTTT
cdr3_aa: CAWSKKSSYNSPLHF

clone_size: NA
v_call: TRBV19
d_call: NA
j_call: TRBJ1-5
cdr3_nt: TGTGCCAGTAGTATAGGGCGGGGCGATCAGCCCCAGCATTTT
cdr3_aa: CASSIGRGDQPQHF

clone_size: NA
v_call: TRBV19
d_call: TRBD1
j_call: TRBJ1-5
cdr3_nt: TGTGCCAGTAGCGGACAGGCCAATCAGCCCCAGCATTTT
cdr3_aa: CASSGQANQPQHF

clone_size: NA
v_call: TRBV9
d_call: NA
j_call: TRBJ2-5
cdr3_nt: TGTGCCAGCAGCGTAGAGGGCCGGGGAGAGACCCAGTACTTC
cdr3_aa: CASSVEGRGETQYF

clone_size: NA
v_call: TRBV2
d_call: TRBD2
j_call: TRBJ2-7
cdr3_nt: TGTGCCAGCAGCCTCGGGCTAGCGGGGGTTTCCTACGAGCAGTACTTC
cdr3_aa: CASSLGLAGVSYEQYF

clone_size: NA
v_call: TRBV7-2
d_call: NA
j_call: TRBJ1-5
cdr3_nt: TGTGCCAGCGTGGAGGACAGCAGCAATCAGCCCCAGCATTTT
cdr3_aa: CASVEDSSNQPQHF

clone_size: NA
v_call: TRBV29-1
d_call: TRBD1
j_call: TRBJ1-5
cdr3_nt: TGCAGCGCCGGGACAGCTAATCAGCCCCAGCATTTT
cdr3_aa: CSAGTANQPQHF

clone_size: NA
v_call: TRBV11-1
d_call: NA
j_call: TRBJ1-6
cdr3_nt: TGTGCCAGCAGCCCCCGACAGTACGATTCACCCCTCCACTTT
cdr3_aa: CASSPRQYDSPLHF

clone_size: NA
v_call: TRBV27
d_call: NA
j_call: TRBJ2-1
cdr3_nt: TGTGCCAGCAGTCCTGGGCAGGCCCCCTACAATGAGCAGTTCTTC
cdr3_aa: CASSPGQAPYNEQFF

clone_size: NA
v_call: TRBV6-5
d_call: NA
j_call: TRBJ1-2
cdr3_nt: TGTGCCAGCAAACAGGGTTCGGACTATGGCTACACCTTC
cdr3_aa: CASKQGSDYGYTF

clone_size: NA
v_call: TRBV27
d_call: TRBD2
j_call: TRBJ2-7
cdr3_nt: TGTGCCAGCAGTCCCGGGACTAGCGGGGGCGAGCAGTACTTC
cdr3_aa: CASSPGTSGGEQYF

clone_size: NA
v_call: TRBV10-3
d_call: NA
j_call: TRBJ1-5
cdr3_nt: TGTGCCATCAGTGACCACGGTAATAGCAATCAGCCCCAGCATTTT
cdr3_aa: CAISDHGNSNQPQHF

clone_size: NA
v_call: TRBV7-9
d_call: NA
j_call: TRBJ2-3
cdr3_nt: TGTGCCAGCAGCCCAATCGAGCGACCTGCGCAGTATTTT
cdr3_aa: CASSPIERPAQYF

clone_size: NA
v_call: TRBV27
d_call: TRBD1
j_call: TRBJ1-2
cdr3_nt: TGTGCCAGCAGTACCCTGGACAGGGGGAACTACACCTTC
cdr3_aa: CASSTLDRGNYTF

clone_size: few
v_call: TRBV2
d_call: TRBD1
j_call: TRBJ1-1
cdr3_nt: TGTGCCAGCAGTGAGAGAGGACAGGGGGCAGCAGGAGCTTTCTTT
cdr3_aa: CASSERGQGAAGAFF